A single sample is the source of the 8 T cell receptor beta chains below, sequenced in a study of cytotoxic CD8 clonotypes in ibrutinib-treated CLL (dated by TCRdb to the early 2020s). Library construction relied on the immunoSEQ multiplex PCR assay. The source is immuneACCESS, and TCRdb retained only in-frame sequences with V and J called. Part of the clones is not carried over; for the studies checked, unresolved V genes explain less than half of this, and the remainder is unexplained. The sample has roughly 97,000 clones on record, around 73% of them singletons. The biggest ten clones account for around 30% of the sample. The time point label, read with the paper, signifies: 12 months on ibrutinib. This specimen consisted of PBMCs, obtained after 12 months of ibrutinib treatment. These receptors came from a human donor with chronic lymphocytic leukemia.

This clone has more than one count but fewer than ten. Here the CDR3 reads CASSAGLAGITDTQYF. CDR3 sequence (DNA): TGTGCCAGCAGCGCGGGACTAGCGGGGATCACAGATACGCAGTATTTT. The chain uses TRBV9 and TRBJ2-3; 13 nucleotides align to TRBD2. CDR1 and CDR2 (germline): SGDLS, YYNGEE. After removal of 3 bases from V and 2 bases from J, the junction contained 3 bases not matched to a gene. CDR3 length: 16 residues.

The V gene is TRBV19, the J gene TRBJ2-3; TRBD2 matches 7 bases. V lost 4 bases, J lost 0 bases, and 4 bases stayed unmatched. The CDR3 totals 15 residues. Germline lookup yields CDR1 LNHDA and CDR2 SQIVND (reference sequence). The CDR3 DNA sequence: TGTGCCAGTAGTACTAAGCGGGGAAGCACAGATACGCAGTATTTT. Encoded protein: CASSTKRGSTDTQYF.

The gene calls are TRBV10-1 and TRBJ1-2; 10 nucleotides line up with TRBD1. The CDR3 extends over 13 amino acids. Unmatched junction bases numbered 3, after V lost 4 bases and J lost 7 bases. CDR1 WNHNN and CDR2 SYGVQD come from the germline V gene (reference sequence). The CDR3 here is CASSAGTGAGYTF. The CDR3 nucleotides read TGCGCCAGCAGTGCCGGGACAGGGGCTGGCTACACCTTC.

CDR3 DNA: TGTGCCAGCAGTGGACTAGCGGGGGGGCTATACGAGCAGTACTTC. Amino acids: CASSGLAGGLYEQYF. V gene TRBV25-1 combines with J gene TRBJ2-7; 14 bases are a match to TRBD2. With 4 bases clipped from V and 4 bases from J, the junction kept 3 bases outside the gene matches. CDR1 and CDR2 from the germline V gene are MGHDK and SYGVNS. CDR3 length equals 15 residues.

This clone was picked up one time. V usage is TRBV7-8 and J usage is TRBJ2-5; no reliable D call. This CDR3 region has 14 residues. The V and J ends lost 5 bases and 4 bases respectively, with 14 bases between them. The germline gives CDR1 SGHVS, CDR2 FQNEAQ. CDR3 nucleotides: TGTGCCAGCAGCGGTTCGGGTAGAGGAGAGACCCAGTACTTC. It encodes CASSGSGRGETQYF.

This rearrangement joins TRBV7-9 to TRBJ2-2, with no clear D. The CDR3 extends over 14 amino acids. The V gene's germline CDR1 is SEHNR and CDR2 FQNEAQ (reference sequence). V was trimmed by 4 bases and J by 0 bases, leaving 6 bases between them. CDR3 in DNA: TGTGCCAGCAGCTCACAGACGAACACCGGGGAGCTGTTTTTT. Translation gives CASSSQTNTGELFF.

This clone was counted a few times. The chain has TRBV11-2 and TRBJ2-3; TRBD2 aligns across 10 bases. Trimming cost V 1 base and J 7 bases; bases outside gene matches: 5. The V gene's germline CDR1 is SGHAT and CDR2 FQNNGV. The CDR3 totals 15 residues. CDR3 loop: CASSLGAGGLNTQYF. The DNA for the CDR3 is TGTGCCAGCAGCTTAGGAGCGGGGGGGCTAAATACGCAGTATTTT.

The rearrangement uses TRBV15 and TRBJ2-3; 8 bases match TRBD1. Germline-derived CDR1 and CDR2 are LNHNV and YYDKDF (reference sequence). With 2 bases clipped from V and 2 bases from J, the junction kept 3 bases outside the gene matches. The CDR3 runs to 15 residues. CDR3 sequence reads: CATSRRTGITDTQYF. For the CDR3, the DNA is TGTGCCACCAGCAGAAGGACAGGGATCACAGATACGCAGTATTTT.